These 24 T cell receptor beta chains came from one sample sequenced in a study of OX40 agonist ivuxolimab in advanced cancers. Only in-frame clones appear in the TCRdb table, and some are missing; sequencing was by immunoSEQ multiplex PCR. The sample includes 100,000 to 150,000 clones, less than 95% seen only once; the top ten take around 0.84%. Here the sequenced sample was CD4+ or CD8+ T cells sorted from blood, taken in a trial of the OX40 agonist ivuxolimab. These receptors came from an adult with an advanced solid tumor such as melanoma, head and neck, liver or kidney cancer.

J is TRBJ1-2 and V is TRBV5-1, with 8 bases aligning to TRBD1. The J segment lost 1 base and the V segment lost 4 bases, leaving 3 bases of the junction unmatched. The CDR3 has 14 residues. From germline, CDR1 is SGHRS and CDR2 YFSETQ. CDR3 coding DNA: TGCGCCAGCAGCCCGACAGGGGATAACTATGGCTACACCTTC. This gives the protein CASSPTGDNYGYTF.

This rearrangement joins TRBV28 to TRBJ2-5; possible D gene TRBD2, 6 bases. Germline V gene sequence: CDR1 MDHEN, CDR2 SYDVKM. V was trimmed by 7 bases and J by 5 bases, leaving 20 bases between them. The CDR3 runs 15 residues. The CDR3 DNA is TGTGCCAGCAAGTATACGGGACTCCTGGGGGAGACCCAGTACTTC. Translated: CASKYTGLLGETQYF.

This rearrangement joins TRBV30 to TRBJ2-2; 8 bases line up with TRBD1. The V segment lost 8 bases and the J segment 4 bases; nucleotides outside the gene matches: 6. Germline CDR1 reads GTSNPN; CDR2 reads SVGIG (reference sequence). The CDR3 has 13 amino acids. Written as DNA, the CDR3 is TGTGCCGTCGACAGGGGCGGCACCGGGGAGCTGTTTTTT. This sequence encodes CAVDRGGTGELFF.

Here the CDR3 reads CASGSVANTEAFF. CDR3 sequence (DNA): TGTGCCAGCGGTTCAGTGGCGAACACTGAAGCTTTCTTT. The V and J genes are TRBV2 and TRBJ1-1; D call uncertain. Trimming took 8 bases from V and 1 from J, leaving 11 bases between them. CDR3 size: 13 residues. Looked up from germline, CDR1 is SNHLY and CDR2 is FYNNEI.

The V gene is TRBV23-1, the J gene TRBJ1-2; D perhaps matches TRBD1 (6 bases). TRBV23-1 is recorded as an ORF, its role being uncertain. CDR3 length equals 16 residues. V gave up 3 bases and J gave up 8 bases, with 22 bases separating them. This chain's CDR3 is CASSHLPLGAGEGYTF. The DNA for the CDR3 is TGCGCCAGCAGTCACCTTCCGTTGGGGGCGGGTGAGGGCTACACCTTC.

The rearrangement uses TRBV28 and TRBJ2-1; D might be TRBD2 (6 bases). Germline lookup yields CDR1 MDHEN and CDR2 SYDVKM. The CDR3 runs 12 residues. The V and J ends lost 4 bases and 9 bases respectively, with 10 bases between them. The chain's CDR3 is CASSSRTIEQFF. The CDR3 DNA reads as TGTGCCAGCAGTTCCCGGACTATTGAGCAGTTCTTC.

The CDR3 DNA follows: TGCAGCGTTGAGAAGGGATCGGAGACCCAGTACTTC. It specifies CSVEKGSETQYF. This sequence joins TRBV29-1 and TRBJ2-5; D not resolved. The CDR3 spans 12 residues. Trimming pared 3 bases from V and 5 bases from J, leaving 10 bases between. CDR1 and CDR2 from the germline V gene are SQVTM and ANQGSEA.

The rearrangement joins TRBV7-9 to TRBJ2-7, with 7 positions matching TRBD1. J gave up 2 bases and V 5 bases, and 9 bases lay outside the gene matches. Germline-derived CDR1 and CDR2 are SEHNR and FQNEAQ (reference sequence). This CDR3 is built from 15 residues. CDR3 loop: CASSTRDRDAYEQYF. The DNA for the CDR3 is TGTGCCAGCAGCACCAGAGACAGGGACGCCTACGAGCAGTACTTC.

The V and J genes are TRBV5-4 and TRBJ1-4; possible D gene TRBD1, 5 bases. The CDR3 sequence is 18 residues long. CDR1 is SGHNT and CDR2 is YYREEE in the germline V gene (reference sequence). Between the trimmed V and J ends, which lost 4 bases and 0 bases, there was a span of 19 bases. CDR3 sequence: CASSPSPTGIATNEKLFF. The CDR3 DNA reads TGTGCCAGCAGCCCCTCTCCTACAGGAATAGCAACTAATGAAAAACTGTTTTTT.

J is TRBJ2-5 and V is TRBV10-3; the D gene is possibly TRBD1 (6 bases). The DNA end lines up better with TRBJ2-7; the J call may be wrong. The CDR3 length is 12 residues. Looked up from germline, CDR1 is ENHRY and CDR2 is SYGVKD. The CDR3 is CAISGDTYEQYF. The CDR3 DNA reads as TGTGCCATCAGCGGGGACACCTACGAGCAGTACTTC.

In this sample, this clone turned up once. CDR3 in DNA: TGCGCCAGCAGTGAGAGATCAGGGAGCAATCAGCCCCAGCATTTT. This translates into CASSERSGSNQPQHF. The rearrangement joins TRBV10-2 to TRBJ1-5, with a possible D match to TRBD1 (5 bases). The germline V and J ends were trimmed by 2 bases and 1 base, with 9 bases remaining between them. The V gene's germline CDR1 is WSHSY and CDR2 SAAADI. The CDR3 extends over 15 amino acids.

Here the CDR3 DNA reads TGTGCCAGCAGGGAGGGGTTTGGGTATGGCTACACCTTC. Its translation is CASREGFGYGYTF. The J gene is TRBJ1-2, the V gene TRBV6-1; a weak D match, TRBD1 (5 bases). V was shortened by 6 bases and J by 5 bases, with 13 bases between the two germline ends. The CDR3 consists of 13 residues. CDR1 is MNHNS, CDR2 SASEGT, per germline.

The chain's CDR3 is CASSPPAGWSYEQYF. CDR3 bases: TGTGCCAGCAGCCCACCAGCGGGTTGGTCCTACGAGCAGTACTTC. The genes are TRBV7-2 and TRBJ2-7, with a weak D call TRBD2 (6 bases). The ends were cut back, 5 bases at V and 1 base at J, with 15 bases in the middle. Germline V gene data show CDR1 as SGHTA and CDR2 as FQGNSA. The CDR3 is made up of 15 amino acids.

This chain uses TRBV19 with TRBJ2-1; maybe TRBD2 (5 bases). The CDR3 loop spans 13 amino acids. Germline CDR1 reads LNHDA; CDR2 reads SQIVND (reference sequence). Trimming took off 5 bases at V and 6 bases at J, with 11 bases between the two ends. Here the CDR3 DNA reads TGTGCCAGTAGTGGCGACTACCGCAATGAGCAGTTCTTC. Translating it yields CASSGDYRNEQFF.

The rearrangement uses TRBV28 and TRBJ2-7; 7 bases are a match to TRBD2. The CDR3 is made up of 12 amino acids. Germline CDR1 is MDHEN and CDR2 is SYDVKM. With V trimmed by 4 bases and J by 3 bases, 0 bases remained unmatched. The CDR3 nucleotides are TGTGCCAGCAGTTGGGAGGGCTACGAGCAGTACTTC. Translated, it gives CASSWEGYEQYF.

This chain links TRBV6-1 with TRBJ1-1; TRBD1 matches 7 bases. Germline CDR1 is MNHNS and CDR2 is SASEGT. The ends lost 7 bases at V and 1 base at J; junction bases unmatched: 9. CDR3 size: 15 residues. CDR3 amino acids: CASNPRQGRNTEAFF. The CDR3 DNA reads TGTGCCAGCAACCCGAGACAGGGACGGAACACTGAAGCTTTCTTT.

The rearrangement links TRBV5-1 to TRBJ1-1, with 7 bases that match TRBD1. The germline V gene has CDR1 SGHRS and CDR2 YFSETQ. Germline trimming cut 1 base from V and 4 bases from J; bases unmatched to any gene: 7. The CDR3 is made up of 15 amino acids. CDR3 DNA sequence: TGCGCCAGCAGCTTGATCGCGGCAGGGGGCACTGAAGCTTTCTTT. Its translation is CASSLIAAGGTEAFF.

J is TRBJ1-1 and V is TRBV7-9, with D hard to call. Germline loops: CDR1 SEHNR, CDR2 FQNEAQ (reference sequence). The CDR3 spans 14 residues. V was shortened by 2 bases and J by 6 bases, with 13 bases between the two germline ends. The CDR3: CASSLTSTGAEAFF. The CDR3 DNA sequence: TGTGCCAGCAGCTTAACTAGTACTGGCGCTGAAGCTTTCTTT.

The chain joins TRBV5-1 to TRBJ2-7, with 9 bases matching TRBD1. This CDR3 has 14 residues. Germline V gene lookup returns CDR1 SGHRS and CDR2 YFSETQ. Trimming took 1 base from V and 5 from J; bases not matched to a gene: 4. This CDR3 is CASSLQQGAHEQYF. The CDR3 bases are TGCGCCAGCAGCTTGCAACAGGGGGCCCACGAGCAGTACTTC.

The CDR3 DNA is TGTGCCAGCACCGTGAGGACAGAGAGCTCCTACGAGCAGTACTTC. This translates into CASTVRTESSYEQYF. J is TRBJ2-7 and V is TRBV2, with D perhaps matching TRBD1 (6 bases). V lost 7 bases to trimming and J lost 0 bases, with 16 bases between them. The CDR3 sequence is 15 residues long. The germline V gene encodes CDR1 SNHLY and CDR2 FYNNEI.

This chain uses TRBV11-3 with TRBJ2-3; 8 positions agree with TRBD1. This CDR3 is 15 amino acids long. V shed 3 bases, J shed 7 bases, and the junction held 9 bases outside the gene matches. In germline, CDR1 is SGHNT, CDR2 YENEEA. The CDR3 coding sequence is TGTGCCAGCAGCTTGGACAGGGCGCCACACTATACGCAGTATTTT. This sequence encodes CASSLDRAPHYTQYF.

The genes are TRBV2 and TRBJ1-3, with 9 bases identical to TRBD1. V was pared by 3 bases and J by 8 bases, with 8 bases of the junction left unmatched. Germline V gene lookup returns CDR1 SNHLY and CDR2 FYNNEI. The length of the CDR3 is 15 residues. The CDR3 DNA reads TGTGCCAGCAGTGAGGGACAGGGCTCATGGTACACCATATATTTT. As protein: CASSEGQGSWYTIYF.

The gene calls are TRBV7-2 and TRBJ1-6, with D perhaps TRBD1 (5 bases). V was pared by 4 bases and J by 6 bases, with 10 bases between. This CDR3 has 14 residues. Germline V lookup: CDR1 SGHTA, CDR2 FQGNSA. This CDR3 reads CASSSTVSNSPLHF. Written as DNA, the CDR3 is TGTGCCAGCAGCTCGACAGTTTCTAATTCACCCCTCCACTTT. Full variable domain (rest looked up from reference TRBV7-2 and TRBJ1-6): GAGVSQSPSNKVTEKGKDVELRCDPISGHTALYWYRQSLGQGLEFLIYFQGNSAPDKSGLPSDRFSAERTGGSVSTLTIQRTQQEDSAVYLCASSSTVSNSPLHFGNGTRLTVT.

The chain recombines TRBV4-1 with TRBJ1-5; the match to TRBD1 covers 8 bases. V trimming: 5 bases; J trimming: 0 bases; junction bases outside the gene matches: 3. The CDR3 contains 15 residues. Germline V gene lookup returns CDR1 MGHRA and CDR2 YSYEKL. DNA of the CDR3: TGCGCCAGCAGCATGACAGGGGATAGCAATCAGCCCCAGCATTTT. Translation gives CASSMTGDSNQPQHF.